This TCR beta chain was captured in a study of shared clonotypes between healthy human individuals. Across the study: Aged 18 to 49, the donors were a couple of women and a few men. Study-level findings and limits: Larger richness was generally estimated for naive than memory subsets.

Clones were read by immunoSEQ multiplex PCR, and TCRdb kept only the in-frame ones, dropping some. The profile shows millions of clones, approximately 95% of them singletons. A note on this clone: The antigen remains unidentified.

V shed 4 bases and J shed 2 bases, with 12 bases lying between them. Germline assignment: CDR1 MGHRA and CDR2 YSYEKL. The CDR3 is 16 amino acids. This clonotype was obtained from a man aged 18 to 30 in good health. The sample comprised naive CD4+ T cells sorted from blood. Subset defined: CD45RA+ positively selected. This chain connects TRBV4-1 to TRBJ2-6, with D perhaps TRBD1 (5 bases). CDR3 DNA sequence: TGCGCCAGCAGCCTTTACCAGGGTACTGGGGCCAACGTCCTGACTTTC. This codes for CASSLYQGTGANVLTF.